The T cell receptor (beta chain) described here comes from a study of Graves' ophthalmopathy and Graves' hyperthyroidism. Germline-derived CDR1 and CDR2 are SGDLS and YYNGEE. The CDR3 has 15 amino acids. Trimming stripped 3 bases from V and 2 bases from J, with 15 bases between. Amplified TCR beta CDR3 regions were obtained using RNA transcripts as template. The workflow started with a first-round RT-PCR run with HTBI primers and then moved on to a second-round multiplex PCR. TCRdb itself ran the multiplex PCR reads through MiXCR, one entry per CDR3 protein. This table has 340,000 or so distinct CDR3 sequences, 15% to 20% appearing once. This clonotype was found many times.

This TCR was sampled from an adult man with Graves' ophthalmopathy. The sample was peripheral blood. The chain is built from TRBV9 and TRBJ2-7; the D gene is possibly TRBD2 (6 bases). CDR3 in DNA: TGTGCCAGCAGCGGGGGGGTCGAAACACCCTACGAGCAGTACTTC. It translates to CASSGGVETPYEQYF. The entire variable domain, with the rest obtained from reference TRBV9 and TRBJ2-7, is as follows: DSGVTQTPKHLITATGQRVTLRCSPRSGDLSVYWYQQSLDQGLQFLIQYYNGEERAKGNILERFSAQQFPDLHSELNLSSLELGDSALYFCASSGGVETPYEQYFGPGTRLTVT.